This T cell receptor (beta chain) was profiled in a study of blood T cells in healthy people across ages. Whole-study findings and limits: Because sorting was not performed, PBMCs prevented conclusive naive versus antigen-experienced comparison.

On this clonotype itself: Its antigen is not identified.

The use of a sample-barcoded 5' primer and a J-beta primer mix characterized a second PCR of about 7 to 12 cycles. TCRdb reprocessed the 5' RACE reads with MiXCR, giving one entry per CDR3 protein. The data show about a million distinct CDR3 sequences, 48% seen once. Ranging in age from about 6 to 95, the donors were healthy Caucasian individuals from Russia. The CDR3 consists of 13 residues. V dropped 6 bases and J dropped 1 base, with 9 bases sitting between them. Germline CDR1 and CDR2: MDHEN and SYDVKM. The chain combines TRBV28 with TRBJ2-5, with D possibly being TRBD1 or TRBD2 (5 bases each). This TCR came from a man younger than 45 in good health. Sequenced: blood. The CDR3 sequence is CASSFGAQETQYF. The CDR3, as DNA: TGTGCCAGCAGCTTCGGGGCCCAAGAGACCCAGTACTTC.